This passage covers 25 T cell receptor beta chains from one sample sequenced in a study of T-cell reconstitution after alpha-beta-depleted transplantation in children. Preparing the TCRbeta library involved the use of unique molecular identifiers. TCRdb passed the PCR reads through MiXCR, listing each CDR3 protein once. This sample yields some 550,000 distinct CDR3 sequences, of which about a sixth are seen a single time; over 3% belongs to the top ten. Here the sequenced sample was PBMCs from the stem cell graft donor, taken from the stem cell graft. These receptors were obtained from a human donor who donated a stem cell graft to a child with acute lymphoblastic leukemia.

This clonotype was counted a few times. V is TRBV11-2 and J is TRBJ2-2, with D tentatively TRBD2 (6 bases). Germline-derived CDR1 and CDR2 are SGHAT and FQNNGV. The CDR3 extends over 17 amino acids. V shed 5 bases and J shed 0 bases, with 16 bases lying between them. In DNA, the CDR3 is TGTGCCAGCAGCCCGTGGGGACTTGCTTCGAACACCGGGGAGCTGTTTTTT. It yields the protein CASSPWGLASNTGELFF.

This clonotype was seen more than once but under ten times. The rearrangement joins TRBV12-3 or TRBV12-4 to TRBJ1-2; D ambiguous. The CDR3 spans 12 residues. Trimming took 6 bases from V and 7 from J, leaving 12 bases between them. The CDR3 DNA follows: TGTGCCAGCAGCCCACCTTCCGGTGGCTACACCTTC. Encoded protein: CASSPPSGGYTF.

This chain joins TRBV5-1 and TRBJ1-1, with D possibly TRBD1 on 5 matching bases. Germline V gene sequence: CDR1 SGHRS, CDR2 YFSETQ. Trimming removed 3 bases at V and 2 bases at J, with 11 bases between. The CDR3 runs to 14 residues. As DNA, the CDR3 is TGCGCCAGCAGCTCGGCAACAGGAAACACTGAAGCTTTCTTT. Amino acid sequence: CASSSATGNTEAFF. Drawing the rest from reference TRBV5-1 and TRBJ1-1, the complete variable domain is KAGVTQTPRYLIKTRGQQVTLSCSPISGHRSVSWYQQTPGQGLQFLFEYFSETQRNKGNFPGRFSGRQFSNSRSEMNVSTLELGDSALYLCASSSATGNTEAFFGQGTRLTVV.

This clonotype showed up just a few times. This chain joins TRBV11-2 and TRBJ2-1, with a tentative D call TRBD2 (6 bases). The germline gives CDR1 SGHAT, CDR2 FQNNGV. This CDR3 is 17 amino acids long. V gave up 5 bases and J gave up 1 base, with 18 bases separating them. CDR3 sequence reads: CASSGADKGLSYNEQFF. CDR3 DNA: TGTGCCAGCAGCGGTGCCGATAAGGGACTGTCCTACAATGAGCAGTTCTTC.

CDR3 in amino acids: CSARGGGRAMTDTQYF. CDR3 coding DNA: TGCAGTGCTAGAGGGGGCGGGAGGGCCATGACAGATACGCAGTATTTT. The rearrangement links TRBV20-1 to TRBJ2-3; 9 bases line up with TRBD2. Germline V gives CDR1 DFQATT, CDR2 SNEGSKA (reference sequence). This CDR3 has 16 amino acids. V shed 1 base, J shed 3 bases, and the junction held 8 bases outside the gene matches.

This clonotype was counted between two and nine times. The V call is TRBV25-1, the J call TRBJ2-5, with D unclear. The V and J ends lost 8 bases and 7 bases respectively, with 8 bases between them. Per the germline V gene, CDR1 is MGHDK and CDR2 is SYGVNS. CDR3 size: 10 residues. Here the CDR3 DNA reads TGTGCCAGCGGAGTCGGGACCCAGTACTTC. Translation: CASGVGTQYF.

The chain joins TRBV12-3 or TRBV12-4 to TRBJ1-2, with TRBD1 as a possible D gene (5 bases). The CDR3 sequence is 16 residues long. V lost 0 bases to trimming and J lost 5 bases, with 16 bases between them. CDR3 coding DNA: TGTGCCAGCAGTTTAGCGCTTGGGGGACTGGGGTATGGCTACACCTTC. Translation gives CASSLALGGLGYGYTF.

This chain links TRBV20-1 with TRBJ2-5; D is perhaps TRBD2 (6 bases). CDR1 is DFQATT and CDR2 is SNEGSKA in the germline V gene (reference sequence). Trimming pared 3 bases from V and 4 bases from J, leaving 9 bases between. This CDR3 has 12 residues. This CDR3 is CSASPGGETQYF. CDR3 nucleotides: TGCAGTGCTAGTCCCGGGGGAGAGACCCAGTACTTC.

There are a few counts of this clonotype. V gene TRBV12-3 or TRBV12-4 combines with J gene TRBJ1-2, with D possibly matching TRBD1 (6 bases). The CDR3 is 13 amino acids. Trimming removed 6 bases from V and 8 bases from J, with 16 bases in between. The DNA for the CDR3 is TGTGCCAGCAGGAACAGGGAAATACACGGCTACACCTTC. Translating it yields CASRNREIHGYTF.

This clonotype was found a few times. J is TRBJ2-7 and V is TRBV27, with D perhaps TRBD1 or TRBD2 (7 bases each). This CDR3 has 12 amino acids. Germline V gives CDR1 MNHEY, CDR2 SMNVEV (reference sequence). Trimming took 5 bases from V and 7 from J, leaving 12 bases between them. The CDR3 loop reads CASSARGGEQYF. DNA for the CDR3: TGTGCCAGCAGTGCCAGGGGGGGGGAGCAGTACTTC.

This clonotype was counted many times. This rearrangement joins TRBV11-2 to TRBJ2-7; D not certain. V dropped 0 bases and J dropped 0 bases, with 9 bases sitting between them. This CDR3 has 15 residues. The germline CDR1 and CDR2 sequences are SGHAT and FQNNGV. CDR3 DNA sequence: TGTGCCAGCAGCTTAGATCCGGCGGCCTCCTACGAGCAGTACTTC. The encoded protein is CASSLDPAASYEQYF.

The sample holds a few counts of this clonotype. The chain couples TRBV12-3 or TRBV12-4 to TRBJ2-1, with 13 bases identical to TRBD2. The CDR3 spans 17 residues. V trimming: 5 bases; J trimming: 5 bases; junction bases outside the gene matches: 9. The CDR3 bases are TGTGCCAGCAGTCCCGCCTCGGGACTAGCGGGAAACAATGAGCAGTTCTTC. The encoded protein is CASSPASGLAGNNEQFF.

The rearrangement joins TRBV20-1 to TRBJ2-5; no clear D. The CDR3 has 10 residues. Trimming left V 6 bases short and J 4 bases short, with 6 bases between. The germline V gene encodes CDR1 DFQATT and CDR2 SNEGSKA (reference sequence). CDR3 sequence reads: CSAMTETQYF. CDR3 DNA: TGCAGTGCCATGACAGAGACCCAGTACTTC.

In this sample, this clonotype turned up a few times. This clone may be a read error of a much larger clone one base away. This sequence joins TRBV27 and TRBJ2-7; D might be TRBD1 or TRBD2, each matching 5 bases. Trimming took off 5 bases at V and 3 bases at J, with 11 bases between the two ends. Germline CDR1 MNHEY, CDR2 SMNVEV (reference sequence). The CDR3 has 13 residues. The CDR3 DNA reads TGTGCCAGCAGTCCAGGGCGGGTCTACGAGCAGTACTTC. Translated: CASSPGRVYEQYF.

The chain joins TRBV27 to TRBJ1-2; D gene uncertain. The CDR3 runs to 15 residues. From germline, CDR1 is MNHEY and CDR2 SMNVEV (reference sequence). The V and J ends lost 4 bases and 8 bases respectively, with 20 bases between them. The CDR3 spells CASSWKGPLDMGYTF. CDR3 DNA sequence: TGTGCCAGCAGTTGGAAGGGTCCACTCGATATGGGCTACACCTTC.

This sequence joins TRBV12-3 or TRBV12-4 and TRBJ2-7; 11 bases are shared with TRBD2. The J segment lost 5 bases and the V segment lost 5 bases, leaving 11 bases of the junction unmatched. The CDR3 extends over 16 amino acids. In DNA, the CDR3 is TGTGCCAGCAGTCCCAACGTAGCGGGAGGGCCCCACGAGCAGTACTTC. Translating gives CASSPNVAGGPHEQYF.

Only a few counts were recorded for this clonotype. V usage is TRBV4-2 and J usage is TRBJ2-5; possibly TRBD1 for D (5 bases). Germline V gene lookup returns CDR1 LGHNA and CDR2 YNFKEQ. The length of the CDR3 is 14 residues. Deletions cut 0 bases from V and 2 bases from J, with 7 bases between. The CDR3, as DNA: TGTGCCAGCAGCCAAGACTGGACACAAGAGACCCAGTACTTC. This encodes CASSQDWTQETQYF.

In nucleotides, the CDR3 is TGTGCCAGCAGCGGGTATGTGGGAGCGATACGACAAGAGACCCAGTACTTC. Translating it yields CASSGYVGAIRQETQYF. The chain recombines TRBV3-1 with TRBJ2-5, with D possibly TRBD2 on 5 matching bases. The CDR3 loop spans 17 amino acids. V was cut by 5 bases and J by 2 bases, with 21 bases left in between. The germline V gene has CDR1 LGHDT and CDR2 YNNKEL (reference sequence).

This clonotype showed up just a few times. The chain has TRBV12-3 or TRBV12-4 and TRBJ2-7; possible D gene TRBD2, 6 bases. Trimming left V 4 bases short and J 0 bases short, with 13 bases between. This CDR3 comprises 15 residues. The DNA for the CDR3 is TGTGCCAGCAGTTATGGAGGGACTCCCTCCTACGAGCAGTACTTC. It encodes CASSYGGTPSYEQYF.

This CDR3 is CASSGSTTRATFF. The DNA for the CDR3 is TGCGCCAGCAGCGGAAGTACCACCAGGGCGACTTTCTTT. The V call is TRBV5-1, the J call TRBJ1-1; TRBD1 might be the D (5 bases). The CDR3 is 13 residues long. Germline lookup yields CDR1 SGHRS and CDR2 YFSETQ. Trimming took 4 bases from V and 12 from J, leaving 19 bases between them.

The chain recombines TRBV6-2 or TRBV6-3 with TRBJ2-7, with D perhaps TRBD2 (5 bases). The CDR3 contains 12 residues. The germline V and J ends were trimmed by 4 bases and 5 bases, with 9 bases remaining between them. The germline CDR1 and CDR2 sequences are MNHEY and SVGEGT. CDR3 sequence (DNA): TGTGCCAGCAGTTTCCGGACTGACGAGCAGTACTTC. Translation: CASSFRTDEQYF.

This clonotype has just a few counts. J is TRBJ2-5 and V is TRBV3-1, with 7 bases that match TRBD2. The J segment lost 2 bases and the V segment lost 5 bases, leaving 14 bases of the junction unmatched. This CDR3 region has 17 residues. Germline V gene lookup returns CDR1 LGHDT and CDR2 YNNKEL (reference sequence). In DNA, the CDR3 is TGTGCCAGCAGCGTTAGATACAAGCTAGCGGAGCAAGAGACCCAGTACTTC. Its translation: CASSVRYKLAEQETQYF.

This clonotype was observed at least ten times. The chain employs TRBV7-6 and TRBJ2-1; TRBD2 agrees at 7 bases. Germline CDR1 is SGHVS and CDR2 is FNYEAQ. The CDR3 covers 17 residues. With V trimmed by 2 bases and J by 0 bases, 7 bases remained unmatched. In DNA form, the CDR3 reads TGTGCCAGCAGCTTAAAAGCGGGGAGCCTCTCCTACAATGAGCAGTTCTTC. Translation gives CASSLKAGSLSYNEQFF.

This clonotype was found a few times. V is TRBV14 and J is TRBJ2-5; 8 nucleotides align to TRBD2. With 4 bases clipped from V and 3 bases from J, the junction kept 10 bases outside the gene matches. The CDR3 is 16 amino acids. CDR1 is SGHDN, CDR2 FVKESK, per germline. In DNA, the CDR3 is TGTGCCAGCAGCCGAATTAGCGGGAAAGGAGAAGAGACCCAGTACTTC. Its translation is CASSRISGKGEETQYF.

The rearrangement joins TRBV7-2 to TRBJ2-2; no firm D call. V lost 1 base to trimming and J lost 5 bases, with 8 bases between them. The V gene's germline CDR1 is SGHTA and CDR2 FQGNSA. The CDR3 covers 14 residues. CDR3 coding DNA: TGTGCCAGCAGCTTAGACCTTTCGACCGGGGAGCTGTTTTTT. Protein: CASSLDLSTGELFF.